The T cell receptor beta chain described here comes from a study of cytomegalovirus exposure and HLA in healthy donors. Study results and limitations: 150 to 200 TCR beta chains were listed as cytomegalovirus-associated. Cytomegalovirus status, reportedly, was diagnosed with high specificity and sensitivity by the classifier. In vitro experiments confirmed that a few CMV-associated chains were specific for CMV antigens. It was taken for granted in presence/absence analyses that sequencing depth across donors was roughly uniform.

The primer mix had 60 Vbeta and 13 Jbeta primers. Repertoires were generated with immunoSEQ multiplex PCR, while TCRdb's copy carries only in-frame clones and drops some. This table holds 85,000 to 100,000 clones, roughly 80% found once. This clone was counted a few times. Its antigen is unidentified. This CDR3 comprises 13 residues. Germline CDR1 SGHKS, CDR2 YYEKEE (reference sequence). Trimming took off 1 base at V and 8 bases at J, with 9 bases between the two ends. The chain employs TRBV5-5 and TRBJ1-4, with unresolved D. The receptor was derived from a man in his 60s in good health and CMV-seropositive. The specimen was PBMCs. The CDR3 nucleotides are TGTGCCAGCAGCTTGATGTCCTCGGAAAAACTGTTTTTT. Protein: CASSLMSSEKLFF.